The source of this T cell receptor beta chain is a study of spatial heterogeneity in lung cancer. TCRdb re-analysed the 5' RACE reads in MiXCR, keeping a single row per CDR3 protein. The table lists over 6,500 distinct CDR3 sequences, around 4% of them singletons. In its sample, this clonotype was seen many times. The sample's time point: sample taken at primary tumor resection. Whole RNA obtained from tumor, nontumor lung or frozen PBMC underwent sequencing without sorting. Germline CDR1 reads DFQATT; CDR2 reads SNEGSKA (reference sequence). The CDR3 is 13 amino acids. Trimming took 0 bases from V and 8 from J, leaving 11 bases between them.

The sequence was collected from a female donor with early-stage non-small cell lung cancer. Sequenced here: normal lung tissue next to the tumor, sampled at surgery. J is TRBJ2-1 and V is TRBV20-1; D gene uncertain. DNA for the CDR3: TGCAGTGCTAGAGATTTAAGCACTGATGAGCAGTTCTTC. Amino acid sequence: CSARDLSTDEQFF.